This TCR beta chain is drawn from a study of a mutant IDH1 vaccine in newly diagnosed glioma. Study as a whole: Patients got their first vaccination 4-6 weeks after radiotherapy alone, or with temozolomide cycles.

About this clone: Its target is not known.

Time point defined: week 5, during vaccination. What each vaccine dose contained was 300 ug of mutant IDH1 20-mer peptide, accompanied by topical imiquimod. The germline CDR1 and CDR2 sequences are WSHSY and SAAADI. This CDR3 region has 12 residues. Only in-frame clones appear in the TCRdb table, and some are missing; sequencing was by immunoSEQ multiplex PCR. The sample includes roughly 50,000 clones, 80% to 85% of them seen just once. The sequence was collected from a man aged 25-45 years with glioma. The sequenced sample was PBMCs, obtained from a glioma patient whose treatment included an IDH1 peptide vaccine. J is TRBJ2-5 and V is TRBV10-2; a weak D match, TRBD2 (5 bases). The J call may be incorrect, as the DNA end agrees better with TRBJ2-7. CDR3: CASSGVSYEQYF. CDR3 bases: TGCGCCAGCAGCGGGGTTTCCTACGAGCAGTACTTC.